These 24 T cell receptor beta chains came from one sample sequenced in a study of blood T cell repertoires in COVID-19. Measured with immunoSEQ multiplex PCR; TCRdb has only the in-frame clones, and not every one. Here the sample spans about 39,000 clones, 76% being singletons. Specimen: peripheral blood. These receptor sequences come from a man in his 70s with active or convalescent COVID-19.

The genes are TRBV24-1 and TRBJ2-3; weak D call: TRBD1 (6 bases). Germline CDR1 and CDR2: KGHDR and SFDVKD. The CDR3 totals 16 residues. V was shortened by 2 bases and J by 1 base, with 12 bases between the two germline ends. DNA for the CDR3: TGTGCCACCAGTGATTCACAGGGATCGGGCACAGATACGCAGTATTTT. Its translation is CATSDSQGSGTDTQYF.

This chain uses TRBV11-2 with TRBJ2-3; D is perhaps TRBD2 (6 bases). The CDR3 is 15 residues long. Looked up from germline, CDR1 is SGHAT and CDR2 is FQNNGV. Trimming stripped 5 bases from V and 0 bases from J, with 12 bases between. CDR3 amino acids: CASSVRGFSTDTQYF. The CDR3 coding sequence is TGTGCCAGCAGCGTCCGGGGGTTTAGCACAGATACGCAGTATTTT. The full variable domain, in which reference TRBV11-2 and TRBJ2-3 provide the parts outside the CDR3, is EAGVAQSPRYKIIEKRQSVAFWCNPISGHATLYWYQQILGQGPKLLIQFQNNGVVDDSQLPKDRFSAERLKGVDSTLKIQPAKLEDSAVYLCASSVRGFSTDTQYFGPGTRLTVL.

The chain couples TRBV7-9 to TRBJ2-7; TRBD1 matches 8 bases. Germline loops: CDR1 SEHNR, CDR2 FQNEAQ (reference sequence). V gave up 2 bases and J gave up 5 bases; unmatched junction bases: 5. The CDR3 covers 14 residues. This CDR3 is CASSLPPDRDEQYF. In DNA form, the CDR3 reads TGTGCCAGCAGCTTACCCCCGGACAGGGACGAGCAGTACTTC.

This clone was seen at least ten times. V gene TRBV5-1 combines with J gene TRBJ1-3, with D perhaps matching TRBD1 (5 bases). The germline V gene has CDR1 SGHRS and CDR2 YFSETQ. The CDR3 covers 14 residues. V was cut by 5 bases and J by 4 bases, with 13 bases left in between. CDR3 residues: CASSVGAKGNTIYF. DNA for the CDR3: TGCGCCAGCAGTGTAGGGGCAAAAGGAAACACCATATATTTT.

This sequence joins TRBV19 and TRBJ1-5, with TRBD1 identical over 8 bases. There are 15 residues in the CDR3. Germline V gene data show CDR1 as LNHDA and CDR2 as SQIVND (reference sequence). V lost 2 bases and J lost 5; bases outside the gene matches: 5. As DNA, the CDR3 is TGTGCCAGTAGTATATCAGGACAGGGCCATCAGCCCCAGCATTTT. Amino acids: CASSISGQGHQPQHF.

This chain links TRBV6-1 with TRBJ2-7; TRBD1 matches at 9 bases. V trimming: 0 bases; J trimming: 3 bases; junction bases outside the gene matches: 6. This CDR3 contains 16 residues. Germline V gives CDR1 MNHNS, CDR2 SASEGT. The CDR3 DNA reads TGTGCCAGCAGTGAAGCGCCGGGACAGGGAGGCTACGAGCAGTACTTC. It specifies CASSEAPGQGGYEQYF.

The J gene is TRBJ2-1, the V gene TRBV3-1 (or the pseudogene TRBV3-2), with D possibly matching TRBD1 (6 bases). The CDR3 extends over 16 amino acids. The ends were cut back, 4 bases at V and 9 bases at J, with 22 bases in the middle. CDR1 is LGHDT and CDR2 is YNNKEL in the germline V gene (reference sequence). The CDR3 nucleotides read TGTGCCAGCAGCCGGTCGGGTAAACAGGGATCGGCTGAGCAGTTCTTC. It is translated as CASSRSGKQGSAEQFF.

There are a few counts of this clone. The J gene is TRBJ1-4, the V gene TRBV3-1 (or the pseudogene TRBV3-2); 10 bases agree with TRBD1. The CDR3 consists of 14 residues. Trimming removed 6 bases from V and 7 bases from J; junction bases left unmatched: 5. The germline CDR1 and CDR2 sequences are LGHDT and YNNKEL (reference sequence). CDR3 in amino acids: CASRAGQGIEKLFF. As DNA, the CDR3 is TGTGCCAGCAGGGCGGGACAGGGGATTGAAAAACTGTTTTTT.

CDR3 amino acids: CASSARGREAGELFF. In DNA, the CDR3 is TGTGCCAGCAGTGCTAGGGGGCGCGAGGCCGGGGAGCTGTTTTTT. The V call is TRBV21-1, the J call TRBJ2-2; TRBD1 reflects the table's D call only, with no check against the DNA. TRBV21-1 is termed a pseudogene. There are 15 residues in the CDR3.

The chain is built from TRBV7-8 and TRBJ1-1, with D unresolved. V was clipped by 3 bases and J by 1 base, with 12 bases between them. Germline assignment: CDR1 SGHVS and CDR2 FQNEAQ. The CDR3 has 15 residues. Here the CDR3 reads CASSFYAGQNTEAFF. The CDR3 region has the DNA TGTGCCAGCAGCTTTTACGCAGGCCAGAACACTGAAGCTTTCTTT.

The J gene is TRBJ1-5, the V gene TRBV5-1; 9 bases are shared with TRBD1. The CDR3 runs 15 residues. The germline CDR1 and CDR2 sequences are SGHRS and YFSETQ. The trim removed 4 bases at V and 2 bases at J, leaving 4 bases unmatched. The CDR3: CASSAGQGGNQPQHF. CDR3 DNA sequence: TGCGCCAGCAGCGCGGGACAGGGAGGCAATCAGCCCCAGCATTTT.

The table lists this clone with a count of one. The gene calls are TRBV18 and TRBJ2-1; 9 bases are shared with TRBD1. Germline V lookup: CDR1 KGHSH, CDR2 LQKENI. This CDR3 has 14 amino acids. V shed 4 bases and J 7 bases; nucleotides not matched to a gene: 5. The CDR3 coding sequence is TGTGCCAGCTCACGGGGGACAGGGAGGAATGAGCAGTTCTTC. Protein product: CASSRGTGRNEQFF.

This rearrangement joins TRBV5-6 to TRBJ1-1; 8 nucleotides match TRBD1. Trimming at V came to 4 bases and at J to 1 base, leaving 6 bases not matched to a gene. The CDR3 extends over 15 amino acids. Looked up from germline, CDR1 is SGHDT and CDR2 is YYEEEE. The CDR3 here is CASSEADRENTEAFF. As DNA, the CDR3 is TGTGCCAGCAGCGAGGCGGACAGGGAGAACACTGAAGCTTTCTTT.

The chain couples TRBV10-3 to TRBJ1-6, with TRBD1 matching 7 bases. The CDR3 has 13 residues. Germline V gene data show CDR1 as ENHRY and CDR2 as SYGVKD. V shed 8 bases and J 10 bases; nucleotides not matched to a gene: 8. The CDR3 DNA is TGTGCCATCCAGGACAGGCCAGGGTCACCCCTCCACTTT. Translating it yields CAIQDRPGSPLHF.

The J gene is TRBJ2-5, the V gene TRBV27, with TRBD2 matching over 13 bases. The germline gives CDR1 MNHEY, CDR2 SMNVEV (reference sequence). The J segment lost 5 bases and the V segment lost 5 bases, leaving 8 bases of the junction unmatched. The CDR3 runs to 16 residues. CDR3 DNA: TGTGCCAGCAGTCCGGGACTAGCGGGGAGAGGGGAGACCCAGTACTTC. The encoded protein is CASSPGLAGRGETQYF.

The chain carries TRBV24-1 and TRBJ1-4, with 9 bases identical to TRBD1. The CDR3 is 13 amino acids. The germline gives CDR1 KGHDR, CDR2 SFDVKD. Trimming cost V 9 bases and J 10 bases; bases outside gene matches: 8. DNA for the CDR3: TGTGCCACCCCGGGACAGGGAGGTCGAAAACTGTTTTTT. It specifies CATPGQGGRKLFF.

The J gene is TRBJ2-1, the V gene TRBV19, with D unclear. V gave up 6 bases and J gave up 7 bases, with 13 bases separating them. In germline, CDR1 is LNHDA, CDR2 SQIVND (reference sequence). This CDR3 spans 13 amino acids. Here the CDR3 reads CASSRKIGNEQFF. As DNA, the CDR3 is TGTGCCAGTAGCAGGAAGATTGGGAATGAGCAGTTCTTC.

This clone is medium-sized (0.01 to 0.1%) in the sample. This chain joins TRBV11-2 and TRBJ1-1; the D gene is possibly TRBD1 (6 bases). Germline lookup yields CDR1 SGHAT and CDR2 FQNNGV. Trimming pared 1 base from V and 7 bases from J, leaving 16 bases between. The CDR3 is 15 amino acids. CDR3 sequence reads: CASSLAGQGIGEAFF. The DNA for the CDR3 is TGTGCCAGCAGCTTAGCGGGGCAGGGGATCGGTGAAGCTTTCTTT.

The chain employs TRBV6-1 and TRBJ1-1; D gene uncertain. Trimming took 0 bases from V and 0 from J, leaving 5 bases between them. The CDR3 sequence is 14 residues long. Germline CDR1 and CDR2: MNHNS and SASEGT. This chain's CDR3 is CASSEASLNTEAFF. CDR3 nucleotide sequence: TGTGCCAGCAGTGAAGCGTCATTGAACACTGAAGCTTTCTTT.

This chain uses TRBV5-5 with TRBJ2-7, with unresolved D. V was trimmed by 4 bases and J by 4 bases, leaving 12 bases between them. The CDR3 is 13 amino acids. Germline values: CDR1 SGHKS, CDR2 YYEKEE (reference sequence). CDR3 coding DNA: TGTGCCAGCAGCCTGCCCGACAATTACGAGCAGTACTTC. Amino acids: CASSLPDNYEQYF.

J is TRBJ1-2 and V is TRBV11-2; weak D call: TRBD1 (5 bases). The germline V gene has CDR1 SGHAT and CDR2 FQNNGV. The CDR3 loop spans 14 amino acids. V was shortened by 3 bases and J by 5 bases, with 13 bases between the two germline ends. CDR3 in amino acids: CASSLGEGVYGYTF. As DNA, the CDR3 is TGTGCCAGCAGCTTGGGGGAGGGCGTATATGGCTACACCTTC.

The chain uses TRBV7-2 and TRBJ2-5; possibly TRBD2 for D (6 bases). This CDR3 contains 15 residues. Per the germline V gene, CDR1 is SGHTA and CDR2 is FQGNSA. Between the trimmed V and J ends, which lost 7 bases and 2 bases, there was a span of 17 bases. The DNA of the CDR3 is TGTGCCAGCACCCTCTTACTAGGAGGGCAAGAGACCCAGTACTTC. This codes for CASTLLLGGQETQYF.

The chain couples TRBV13 to TRBJ2-7; 7 bases agree with TRBD1. Trimming cost V 5 bases and J 0 bases; bases outside gene matches: 10. From germline, CDR1 is PRHDT and CDR2 FYEKMQ (reference sequence). The CDR3 is made up of 16 amino acids. CDR3 bases: TGTGCCAGCAGCGGGACAGCCCCTAGGAGCTCCTACGAGCAGTACTTC. This gives the protein CASSGTAPRSSYEQYF.

J is TRBJ2-5 and V is TRBV19; possibly TRBD2 for D (5 bases). There are 15 residues in the CDR3. CDR1 is LNHDA, CDR2 SQIVND, per germline (reference sequence). V was clipped by 8 bases and J by 0 bases, with 16 bases between them. The CDR3 coding sequence is TGTGCCAGTCGAGAACTAGGTAGGGACCAAGAGACCCAGTACTTC. Encoded protein: CASRELGRDQETQYF.